Shown below are 24 T cell receptor beta chains from a single sample sequenced in a study of blood T cell repertoires in COVID-19. Sequencing used immunoSEQ multiplex PCR; TCRdb keeps in-frame clones, though not all of them. This sample has 110,000 to 150,000 clones, with 80% found just once. Source material: peripheral blood. The receptors shown here come from a man aged 65 to 79 who had recovered from COVID-19.

This chain's CDR3 is CSVRSPNQPQHF. The CDR3 coding sequence is TGCAGCGTGAGGTCACCCAATCAGCCCCAGCATTTT. This chain connects TRBV29-1 to TRBJ1-5; no reliable D call. V was cut by 6 bases and J by 3 bases, with 9 bases left in between. The CDR3 is 12 residues long. The germline CDR1 and CDR2 sequences are SQVTM and ANQGSEA.

V is TRBV5-1 and J is TRBJ2-7; 10 nucleotides match TRBD2. J lost 5 bases, V lost 3 bases, and 8 bases had no gene match. CDR1 SGHRS and CDR2 YFSETQ come from the germline V gene. The CDR3 has 15 residues. The CDR3 here is CASSSLAGERDEQYF. Written as DNA, the CDR3 is TGCGCCAGCAGCTCCCTAGCGGGAGAAAGGGACGAGCAGTACTTC.

This clone showed up just a few times. The rearrangement uses TRBV5-1 and TRBJ2-1; TRBD1 is a possible D gene (6 bases). The V end was cut by 3 bases, the J end by 1 base, with 11 bases between. CDR1 is SGHRS and CDR2 is YFSETQ in the germline V gene. The CDR3 loop spans 15 amino acids. As DNA, the CDR3 is TGCGCCAGCAGCTGGACAGTTGGGTCCTACAATGAGCAGTTCTTC. Protein product: CASSWTVGSYNEQFF.

This sequence joins TRBV5-1 and TRBJ2-3; D gene unclear. There are 16 residues in the CDR3. The V gene lost 2 bases and the J gene lost 1 base, with 14 bases spanning the gap. The germline CDR1 and CDR2 sequences are SGHRS and YFSETQ. The DNA of the CDR3 is TGCGCCAGCAGCTTCGACTCTACTTACCGCACAGATACGCAGTATTTT. As protein: CASSFDSTYRTDTQYF.

The rearrangement joins TRBV3-1 (or the pseudogene TRBV3-2) to TRBJ2-2; D is perhaps TRBD2 (5 bases). This CDR3 has 17 residues. Germline assignment: CDR1 LGHDT and CDR2 YNNKEL (reference sequence). V was pared by 0 bases and J by 0 bases, with 11 bases between. CDR3 sequence (DNA): TGTGCCAGCAGCCAAGATTGGACTTCCACGAACACCGGGGAGCTGTTTTTT. Amino acid sequence: CASSQDWTSTNTGELFF.

This clone was detected many times. The chain employs TRBV5-4 and TRBJ2-7; 7 bases fit TRBD1. The CDR3 runs 15 residues. V lost 4 bases and J lost 0; bases outside the gene matches: 7. Germline-derived CDR1 and CDR2 are SGHNT and YYREEE (reference sequence). CDR3 in amino acids: CASSPPGQSSYEQYF. The CDR3 coding sequence is TGTGCCAGCAGCCCTCCGGGACAGAGCTCCTACGAGCAGTACTTC.

J is TRBJ1-1 and V is TRBV29-1; the D is unclear. V lost 6 bases, J lost 3 bases, and 14 bases lay in between. The CDR3 extends over 13 amino acids. Germline-derived CDR1 and CDR2 are SQVTM and ANQGSEA. This chain's CDR3 is CSVAKQYHTEAFF. DNA of the CDR3: TGCAGCGTCGCCAAACAGTACCACACTGAAGCTTTCTTT.

The V and J genes are TRBV11-2 and TRBJ2-2; 8 bases line up with TRBD2. The V gene's germline CDR1 is SGHAT and CDR2 FQNNGV. This CDR3 spans 16 amino acids. V shed 1 base, J shed 4 bases, and the junction held 5 bases outside the gene matches. The CDR3 DNA reads as TGTGCCAGCAGCTTAGTGGGAGCGGGAGCCACCGGGGAGCTGTTTTTT. This translates into CASSLVGAGATGELFF. Filled out from reference TRBV11-2 and TRBJ2-2, the complete variable domain reads EAGVAQSPRYKIIEKRQSVAFWCNPISGHATLYWYQQILGQGPKLLIQFQNNGVVDDSQLPKDRFSAERLKGVDSTLKIQPAKLEDSAVYLCASSLVGAGATGELFFGEGSRLTVL.

The chain combines TRBV20-1 with TRBJ2-4, with D possibly TRBD1 on 6 matching bases. Germline CDR1 DFQATT, CDR2 SNEGSKA (reference sequence). Trimming cost V 6 bases and J 4 bases, with 7 bases left between them. The CDR3 totals 11 residues. The CDR3 DNA follows: TGCAGTGCGGACAGAAAAAACATTCAGTACTTC. Translated: CSADRKNIQYF.

This clone was seen only once. The gene calls are TRBV24-1 and TRBJ2-3; no clear D. Trimming pared 6 bases from V and 2 bases from J, leaving 8 bases between. The CDR3 is 13 residues long. Germline CDR1 is KGHDR and CDR2 is SFDVKD. CDR3 DNA: TGTGCCACCAGTAGTAGTCCCACAGATACGCAGTATTTT. Amino acids: CATSSSPTDTQYF.

The chain couples TRBV5-4 to TRBJ1-1; maybe TRBD1 (6 bases). The germline gives CDR1 SGHNT, CDR2 YYREEE (reference sequence). This CDR3 region has 13 residues. V lost 3 bases to trimming and J lost 4 bases, with 10 bases between them. CDR3 DNA: TGTGCCAGCAGCTCCCTAGGGGGCACTGAAGCTTTCTTT. Its protein is CASSSLGGTEAFF.

The J gene is TRBJ1-1, the V gene TRBV7-2; D uncertain. Trimming pared 5 bases from V and 4 bases from J, leaving 11 bases between. CDR1 SGHTA and CDR2 FQGNSA come from the germline V gene. This CDR3 is built from 13 residues. The CDR3 DNA is TGTGCCAGCAGCCCCCACATTGTCACTGAAGCTTTCTTT. This gives the protein CASSPHIVTEAFF.

The chain joins TRBV4-1 to TRBJ2-1; 8 bases map to TRBD2. V shed 3 bases, J shed 1 base, and the junction held 11 bases outside the gene matches. CDR3 size: 18 residues. Per the germline V gene, CDR1 is MGHRA and CDR2 is YSYEKL. The CDR3 region has the DNA TGCGCCAGCAGCCAGACTAGCGACGGATTATTTTCCTACAATGAGCAGTTCTTC. Encoded protein: CASSQTSDGLFSYNEQFF.

CDR3 nucleotide sequence: TGTGCCAGCAACGCAGATCGGCGGGAGTCTGATACGCAGTATTTT. It codes for CASNADRRESDTQYF. J is TRBJ2-3 and V is TRBV6-5; 7 bases fit TRBD2. The ends lost 7 bases at V and 6 bases at J; junction bases unmatched: 13. The length of the CDR3 is 15 residues. Per the germline V gene, CDR1 is MNHEY and CDR2 is SVGAGI.

This chain joins TRBV2 and TRBJ2-7, with 7 bases fitting TRBD2. V lost 8 bases, J lost 5 bases, and 9 bases stayed unmatched. The germline CDR1 and CDR2 sequences are SNHLY and FYNNEI. The CDR3 extends over 13 amino acids. CDR3 protein: CASVGGRIDEQYF. CDR3 sequence (DNA): TGTGCCAGCGTAGGCGGGAGAATCGACGAGCAGTACTTC. The whole variable domain, filled in from reference TRBV2 and TRBJ2-7, reads EPEVTQTPSHQVTQMGQEVILRCVPISNHLYFYWYRQILGQKVEFLVSFYNNEISEKSEIFDDQFSVERPDGSNFTLKIRSTKLEDSAMYFCASVGGRIDEQYFGPGTRLTVT.

This rearrangement joins TRBV5-4 to TRBJ2-7; 7 bases are shared with TRBD1. This CDR3 is built from 18 residues. Per the germline V gene, CDR1 is SGHNT and CDR2 is YYREEE (reference sequence). Trimming removed 2 bases from V and 0 bases from J; junction bases left unmatched: 14. CDR3 amino acids: CASSLRDSAIYSSYEQYF. The CDR3 bases are TGTGCCAGCAGCTTACGGGACAGCGCAATTTACAGCTCCTACGAGCAGTACTTC.

This clone came up a few times. The rearrangement uses TRBV19 and TRBJ2-3, with 8 positions matching TRBD2. Germline V gene sequence: CDR1 LNHDA, CDR2 SQIVND (reference sequence). The CDR3 loop spans 14 amino acids. V was clipped by 8 bases and J by 6 bases; unmatched bases: 10. The CDR3 loop is CASENTQRGDTQYF. The CDR3 DNA is TGTGCCAGTGAAAATACACAGCGGGGGGATACGCAGTATTTT.

The rearrangement joins TRBV18 to TRBJ2-2, with D unclear. Trimming left V 6 bases short and J 4 bases short, with 12 bases between. The length of the CDR3 is 14 residues. Germline loops: CDR1 KGHSH, CDR2 LQKENI. In DNA form, the CDR3 reads TGTGCCAGCTCCGAGTTGTTAGTCACCGGGGAGCTGTTTTTT. It yields the protein CASSELLVTGELFF.

The chain recombines TRBV25-1 with TRBJ1-4; 7 bases match TRBD1. CDR1 is MGHDK, CDR2 SYGVNS, per germline. V shed 3 bases, J shed 8 bases, and the junction held 9 bases outside the gene matches. CDR3 length: 15 amino acids. CDR3 coding DNA: TGTGCCAGCAGTGACTCGGGACAGTCACGCGAAAAACTGTTTTTT. Translated: CASSDSGQSREKLFF. Together with reference TRBV25-1 and TRBJ1-4, the CDR3 gives the full variable domain: EADIYQTPRYLVIGTGKKITLECSQTMGHDKMYWYQQDPGMELHLIHYSYGVNSTEKGDLSSESTVSRIRTEHFPLTLESARPSHTSQYLCASSDSGQSREKLFFGSGTQLSVL.

J is TRBJ1-2 and V is TRBV19; 8 nucleotides align to TRBD1. The J segment lost 4 bases and the V segment lost 5 bases, leaving 12 bases of the junction unmatched. The CDR3 covers 16 residues. Germline V lookup: CDR1 LNHDA, CDR2 SQIVND (reference sequence). The CDR3 region is CASSSGTGGFRYGYTF. CDR3 nucleotide sequence: TGTGCCAGTAGTTCCGGGACAGGCGGTTTCCGCTATGGCTACACCTTC.

This chain links TRBV9 with TRBJ2-1; 10 bases map to TRBD2. CDR1 and CDR2 (germline): SGDLS, YYNGEE. This CDR3 region has 16 residues. Germline trimming cut 1 base from V and 3 bases from J; bases unmatched to any gene: 4. CDR3 residues: CASSVSVAGGYNEQFF. The DNA of the CDR3 is TGTGCCAGCAGCGTATCCGTAGCGGGAGGCTACAATGAGCAGTTCTTC.

This chain joins TRBV27 and TRBJ2-7; tentative D call: TRBD1 (6 bases). Germline V lookup: CDR1 MNHEY, CDR2 SMNVEV (reference sequence). The V end was cut by 2 bases, the J end by 4 bases, with 9 bases between. The CDR3 runs 13 residues. CDR3 nucleotide sequence: TGTGCCAGCAGTTTACGGGGACATTACGAGCAGTACTTC. Its translation: CASSLRGHYEQYF.

CDR3 nucleotides: TGTGCCAGCAGCGTAACAGGGCTTCCCGATGAAAAACTGTTTTTT. It yields the protein CASSVTGLPDEKLFF. V gene TRBV9 combines with J gene TRBJ1-4, with D perhaps TRBD1 (6 bases). V lost 1 base to trimming and J lost 6 bases, with 13 bases between them. Per germline, CDR1 SGDLS and CDR2 YYNGEE. The CDR3 extends over 15 amino acids.

This clone was counted between two and nine times. J is TRBJ2-3 and V is TRBV2; 7 nucleotides match TRBD2. The CDR3 spans 15 residues. The junction had 9 bases not matched to a gene; V was cut back by 8 bases and J by 1 base. CDR1 is SNHLY and CDR2 is FYNNEI in the germline V gene. This CDR3 is CASSRARGGTDTQYF. The CDR3 DNA follows: TGTGCCAGCTCCCGGGCCCGGGGGGGCACAGATACGCAGTATTTT.